A selection of T cell receptor beta chains follows, all from one sample in a study of neurological immune-mediated disorders. TCRdb ran MiXCR on the 5' RACE reads and lists one entry per CDR3 protein. The sample has about 59,000 distinct CDR3 sequences; approximately 3.7% are singletons. The source material was PBMCs. These receptors came from a woman aged 45-60 years with multiple sclerosis. CDR3s include the opening cysteine and the closing phenylalanine or tryptophan. The D gene is left open where the match is weak. Size tells how often a clone was seen (once, few, many) or the class of an expanded clone, and some rows leave it out.

d_call	v_call	j_call	clone_size	cdr3_nt	cdr3_aa
NA	TRBV10-2	TRBJ2-7	many	TGCGCCAGCAGTGAGACGGACTACGAGCAGTACTTC	CASSETDYEQYF
NA	TRBV3-1	TRBJ2-1	many	TGTGCCAGCCGATTAGCGGCTAGCTCCTACAATGAGCAGTTCTTC	CASRLAASSYNEQFF
TRBD1	TRBV29-1	TRBJ2-7	many	TGCAGCGTTGCTCGGAGGACAGGGTACGAGCAGTACTTC	CSVARRTGYEQYF
NA	TRBV5-1	TRBJ1-1	NA	TGCGCCAGCAGCTGGGGGGAAACTGAAGCTTTCTTT	CASSWGETEAFF
NA	TRBV11-2	TRBJ2-7	many	TGTGCCAGCAGCTTCCGACAGTACTCCTACGAGCAGTACTTC	CASSFRQYSYEQYF
NA	TRBV2	TRBJ1-2	many	TGTGCCAGCAGTGAAAAAGGGGCGTGGGGCTACACCTTC	CASSEKGAWGYTF
TRBD1	TRBV6-1	TRBJ1-6	many	TGTGCCAGCACGGCAGGGGGATCACCCCTCCACTTT	CASTAGGSPLHF
NA	TRBV3-1	TRBJ2-1	many	TGTGCCAGCAGCCCGCGGGACAGAATGAATGAGCAGTTCTTC	CASSPRDRMNEQFF
NA	TRBV7-8	TRBJ2-2	few	TGTGCCAGCAGCTTAGCGCGGCTAGCTGCACGCGGGGAGCTGTTTTTT	CASSLARLAARGELFF
NA	TRBV2	TRBJ1-2	NA	TGTGCCAGCAGTGAAAGTGTGGGTTCTGGCTATGGCTACACCTTC	CASSESVGSGYGYTF
NA	TRBV12-3/TRBV12-4	TRBJ1-6	many	TGTGCCACCCGACAGGCCTACCAGAATTCACCCCTCCACTTT	CATRQAYQNSPLHF
NA	TRBV6-2/TRBV6-3	TRBJ2-1	once	TGTGCCAACAGAAAGCACAATGAGCAGTTCTTC	CANRKHNEQFF
NA	TRBV20-1	TRBJ2-5	NA	TGCAGTGCTAGAGGGTTACGGACCCAGTACTTC	CSARGLRTQYF
TRBD1	TRBV27	TRBJ1-2	many	TGTGCCAGCAGTCCAAGGGACAGGTCTAACTATGGCTACACCTTC	CASSPRDRSNYGYTF
TRBD2	TRBV7-2	TRBJ2-7	many	TGTGCCAGCAGCTTACAAGCGGGAATCTACGAGCAGTACTTC	CASSLQAGIYEQYF
NA	TRBV20-1	TRBJ2-5	many	TGCAGTGCAGAAAACCAAGAGACCCAGTACTTC	CSAENQETQYF
NA	TRBV15	TRBJ1-5	many	TGTGCCACCAGCAGAGCCCGCCTCGGAAATAGCAATCAGCCCCAGCATTTT	CATSRARLGNSNQPQHF
TRBD2	TRBV7-9	TRBJ2-1	many	TGTGCCAGCAGCCCCTGGACTAGCGGGGCTTACAATGAGCAGTTCTTC	CASSPWTSGAYNEQFF
NA	TRBV29-1	TRBJ1-2	medium-sized	TGCAGCGTTGAAGACCCATTCACGACGCTCTATGGCTACACCTTC	CSVEDPFTTLYGYTF
NA	TRBV2	TRBJ1-3	many	TGTGCCAGCAGTGAAGCTGTAGGACACTCTGGAAACACCATATATTTT	CASSEAVGHSGNTIYF
NA	TRBV7-8	TRBJ2-5	many	TGTGCCAGCAGCCAATTACAAGAGACCCAGTACTTC	CASSQLQETQYF
NA	TRBV2	TRBJ1-2	many	TGTGCCAGCACCCGGGACGTTAACTATGGCTACACCTTC	CASTRDVNYGYTF
NA	TRBV3-1	TRBJ1-4	many	TGTGCCAGCAGCCTATCAGGGACTACCGAAAAACTGTTTTTT	CASSLSGTTEKLFF
NA	TRBV7-2	TRBJ2-1	NA	TGTGCCAGCAGCTTGGGCGGAATCAACAATGAGCAGTTCTTC	CASSLGGINNEQFF
TRBD2	TRBV4-2	TRBJ2-7	many	TGTGCCAGCAGCCAAGATAGGGTGGCGGGAGGGCCGGGCGAGCAGTACTTC	CASSQDRVAGGPGEQYF
NA	TRBV7-8	TRBJ2-1	many	TGTGCCAGCAGCCCATCCTTGGGGAACAATGAGCAGTTCTTC	CASSPSLGNNEQFF
NA	TRBV5-6	TRBJ2-7	NA	TGTGCCAGCAGCGGACGGATCGCCGCCTCCTACGAGCAGTACTTC	CASSGRIAASYEQYF